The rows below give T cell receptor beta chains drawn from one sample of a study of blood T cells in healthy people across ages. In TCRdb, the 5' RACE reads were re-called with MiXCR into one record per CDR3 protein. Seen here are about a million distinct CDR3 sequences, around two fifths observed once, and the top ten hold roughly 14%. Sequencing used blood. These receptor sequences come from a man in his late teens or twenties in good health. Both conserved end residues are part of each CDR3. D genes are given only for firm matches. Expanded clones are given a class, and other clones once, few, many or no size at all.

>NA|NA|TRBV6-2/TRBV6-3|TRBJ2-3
CATEGSTDTQYF
TGTGCCACCGAGGGGAGCACAGATACGCAGTATTTT
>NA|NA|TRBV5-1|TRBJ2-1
CASSLAAGQNNEQFF
TGCGCCAGCAGCTTGGCTGCGGGACAGAACAATGAGCAGTTCTTC
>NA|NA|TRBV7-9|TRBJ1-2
CASSRGGTQFGYTF
TGTGCCAGCAGCCGAGGCGGGACCCAATTTGGCTACACCTTC
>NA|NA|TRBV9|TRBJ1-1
CASSVGAGQNEAFF
TGTGCCAGCAGCGTAGGGGCAGGGCAGAATGAAGCTTTCTTT
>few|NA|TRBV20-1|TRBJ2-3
CSAAVQDTQYF
TGCAGTGCGGCGGTCCAGGATACGCAGTATTTT
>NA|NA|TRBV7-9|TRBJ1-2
CASSSATELLYGYTF
TGTGCCAGCAGCTCGGCAACAGAACTTCTCTATGGCTACACCTTC
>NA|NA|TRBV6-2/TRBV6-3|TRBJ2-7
CASSYTRQGLSSDEQYF
TGTGCCAGCAGTTACACGCGACAAGGACTAAGCAGCGATGAGCAGTACTTC
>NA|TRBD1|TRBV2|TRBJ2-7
CASSEGTGVSEQYF
TGTGCCAGCAGTGAAGGGACAGGGGTCTCCGAGCAGTACTTC
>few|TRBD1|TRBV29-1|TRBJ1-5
CSVALAGGGQPQHF
TGCAGCGTTGCCCTGGCAGGGGGCGGGCAGCCCCAGCATTTT
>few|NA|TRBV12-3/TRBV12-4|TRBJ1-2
CASSPQVAYGYTF
TGTGCCAGCAGCCCCCAGGTGGCCTATGGCTACACCTTC
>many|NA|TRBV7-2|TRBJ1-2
CASSLDRGGYTF
TGTGCCAGCAGTTTAGACCGGGGCGGCTACACCTTC
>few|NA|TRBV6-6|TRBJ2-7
CASSSSLETPSGEQYF
TGTGCCAGCAGTTCCTCCCTCGAGACCCCATCGGGCGAGCAGTACTTC